Listed below are T cell receptor beta chains from one sample, sequenced in a study of Ad26.COV2.S vaccination and SARS-CoV-2 variants. Sequencing used immunoSEQ multiplex PCR; TCRdb keeps in-frame clones, though not all of them. Found here are some 270,000 clones, roughly nine tenths of them singletons; the top ten hold 2.5% to 3.5%. The starting material was peripheral blood, obtained in a trial of Ad26.COV2.S vaccine versus placebo. The origin of the receptors is a person aged 18-60 years who received the Ad26.COV2.S COVID-19 vaccine or a placebo. Both conserved end residues are part of each CDR3. The order of the fields is V gene, CDR3 length, CDR3 protein.

TRBV3-1/TRBV3-2 | 11 | CASSRAYEQYF
TRBV6-5 | 16 | CASSYIGKGAKNIQYF
TRBV12-3/TRBV12-4 | 13 | CASSRTPNYGYTF
TRBV3-1/TRBV3-2 | 14 | CASSQVGQGAEAFF
TRBV28 | 15 | CASSPGQGRNTEAFF
TRBV5-4 | 15 | CASSRTSSGPYEQYF
TRBV27 | 18 | CASSLSTVLREATTEAFF
TRBV7-9 | 11 | CASSSQGRPYF
TRBV7-9 | 14 | CASSLGAGSETQYF
TRBV5-1 | 16 | CASSLQGPGAKEKLFF
TRBV11-3 | 14 | CASSLSQVSHEQFF
TRBV5-5 | 13 | CASLGASGGELFF
TRBV11-2 | 13 | CASSYGVNYGYTF
TRBV10-2 | 14 | CASTETGPGNTIYF
TRBV6-2/TRBV6-3 | 17 | CASSYGLAGDYTGELFF
TRBV3-1/TRBV3-2 | 15 | CASSQGVGFNQPQHF
TRBV6-5 | 14 | CASTTFRGVGEQYF
TRBV2 | 16 | CASSVNSRELKDTQYF
TRBV7-9 | 13 | CASSHSMNTEAFF
TRBV6-2/TRBV6-3 | 17 | CASSTPLERGRRNEQFF
TRBV7-2 | 14 | CASSLTLTNQPQHF
TRBV6-5 | 14 | CASSRGTPGNTIYF
TRBV7-8 | 12 | CASSQVGETQYF
TRBV18 | 13 | CASSSTENTEAFF
TRBV27 | 15 | CASSPGTGAQEKLFF
TRBV2 | 12 | CASNLRNGELFF
TRBV11-2 | 18 | CASSLDMLPGPANYGYTF
TRBV18 | 15 | CASSPNVVPGTTQYF
TRBV11-2 | 15 | CASSTPPAVQETQYF
TRBV3-1/TRBV3-2 | 12 | CASSQDHRVRWF
TRBV6-2/TRBV6-3 | 17 | CASSYTLGGSSYNEQFF
TRBV3-1/TRBV3-2 | 15 | CASSQAGVSGNEQFF
TRBV9 | 15 | CASSLGLAGGETQYF
TRBV6-2/TRBV6-3 | 12 | CASSMAKWPQHF
TRBV6-5 | 13 | CASRDGTGYGYTF
TRBV28 | 15 | CASSWTAPNNQPQHF
TRBV6-5 | 14 | CATKLEDVNEKLFF
TRBV24-1 | 15 | CATSDLLQGVSKQFF
TRBV18 | 15 | CASSPPAGTNTEAFF
TRBV24-1 | 20 | CATSDLPNPNGPCPHQPQHF
TRBV9 | 15 | CASSVLPGRDYGYTF
TRBV28 | 14 | CATRGAPTARTQHF
TRBV30 | 14 | CAWNPTGGYYGYTF
TRBV7-9 | 15 | CATSRGQGAGETQYF
TRBV7-9 | 16 | CASSLKSAGDRPTQYF